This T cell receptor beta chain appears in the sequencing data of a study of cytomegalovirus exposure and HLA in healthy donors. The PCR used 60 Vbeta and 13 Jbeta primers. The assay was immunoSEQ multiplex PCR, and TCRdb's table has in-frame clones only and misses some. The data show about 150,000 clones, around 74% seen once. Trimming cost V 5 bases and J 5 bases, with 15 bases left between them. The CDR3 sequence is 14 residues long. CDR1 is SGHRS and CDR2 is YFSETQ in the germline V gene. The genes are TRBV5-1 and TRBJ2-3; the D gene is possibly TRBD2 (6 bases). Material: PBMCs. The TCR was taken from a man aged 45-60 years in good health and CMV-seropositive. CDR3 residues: CASRPGSLGDTQYF. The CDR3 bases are TGCGCCAGCAGACCCGGGAGTCTCGGAGATACGCAGTATTTT.